This T cell receptor (beta chain) was sequenced for a study of shared T cell receptors in the human thymus. The table came from immunoSEQ multiplex PCR; TCRdb's copy has only in-frame clones and leaves some out. The sample contains hundreds of thousands of clones, around 87% of which appear only once. Trimming stripped 5 bases from V and 0 bases from J, with 4 bases between. CDR3 length: 12 amino acids. Germline V gene lookup returns CDR1 SGHTA and CDR2 FQGNSA. In addition, the sample was reused for a study of human thymus T cells. That report adds: Corrective heart surgery yielded the resections from which the thymus tissue came. Related work showed strongly overlapping thymic repertoires across unrelated individuals.

Input material: thymocytes. This TCR was recovered from a boy less than two years old with a congenital heart defect. The chain links TRBV7-2 to TRBJ1-2; the D is unclear. CDR3 sequence (DNA): TGTGCCAGCAGCCCTACTAACTATGGCTACACCTTC. Its protein is CASSPTNYGYTF.